Shown below are 9 T cell receptor beta chains from a single sample sequenced in a study of T cells expressing NK-cell markers. For each CDR3 protein, TCRdb gives one entry from its re-call of the 5' RACE reads, without DNA. This repertoire includes some 500,000 distinct CDR3 sequences. Sample: blood T cells: a sorted CD56 or NKG2C T cell subset, CD4+ or CD8+ T cells, or bulk PBMC T cells (not recorded which). The receptors here all came from a woman in her 50s in good health.

The chain combines TRBV20-1 with TRBJ2-3; TCRdb calls TRBD2, which cannot be checked without DNA. This CDR3 comprises 16 residues. CDR1 DFQATT and CDR2 SNEGSKA come from the germline V gene (reference sequence). The CDR3 sequence is CSARDWKRASTDTQYF.

The J gene is TRBJ2-7, the V gene TRBV20-1; the TCRdb call, TRBD2, lacks DNA for checking. From germline, CDR1 is DFQATT and CDR2 SNEGSKA (reference sequence). CDR3 length: 15 residues. The CDR3 sequence: CSAKWASGSPYEQYF.

The chain's CDR3 is CASSYATSGVNTGELFF. The chain is built from TRBV7-9 and TRBJ2-2; TCRdb selects TRBD2, and the lack of DNA leaves this call unchecked. Germline values: CDR1 SEHNR, CDR2 FQNEAQ (reference sequence). The CDR3 consists of 17 residues.

The chain has TRBV6-5 and TRBJ2-7; TCRdb returns TRBD2, unconfirmable since there is no DNA. The CDR3 covers 15 residues. Germline CDR1 is MNHEY and CDR2 is SVGAGI. CDR3 loop: CASRPTARSGYEQYF.

The rearrangement joins TRBV30 to TRBJ1-2. Germline values: CDR1 GTSNPN, CDR2 SVGIG (reference sequence). This CDR3 is built from 13 residues. This CDR3 reads CAWAAGNSYGYTF.

The genes are TRBV5-1 and TRBJ1-2; with no DNA, the TCRdb D assignment of TRBD1 cannot be verified. Per the germline V gene, CDR1 is SGHRS and CDR2 is YFSETQ. The CDR3 length is 14 residues. This CDR3 is CASSPSTGPYGYTF.

CDR3 in amino acids: CASSSTGLATEQYF. This chain connects TRBV19 to TRBJ2-7; the TCRdb D gene call, TRBD2, has no DNA to confirm it. From germline, CDR1 is LNHDA and CDR2 SQIVND (reference sequence). The CDR3 consists of 14 residues.

The V gene is TRBV6-2 or TRBV6-3, the J gene TRBJ2-1; no DNA is available, so the TRBD2 call from TCRdb remains unchecked. This CDR3 region has 15 residues. Germline loops: CDR1 MNHEY, CDR2 SVGEGT. The CDR3: CASRRAGRDIHEQFF.

This chain links TRBV12-3 or TRBV12-4 with TRBJ1-1. This CDR3 has 13 residues. CDR3 in amino acids: CASSGRMNTEAFF.